This TCR beta chain was identified in a study of blood T cell repertoires in COVID-19. Trimming pared 4 bases from V and 2 bases from J, leaving 12 bases between. The CDR3 loop spans 14 amino acids. Germline CDR1 and CDR2: SGHRS and YFSETQ. The authors' processing: How many nucleated cells were present was estimated from reference gene primer amplification. Assay used: immunoSEQ multiplex PCR; TCRdb lists only in-frame clones, some missing. Clonal size and the V and J genes are those of that table, whereas D and trimming came from the DNA. This table has 90,000 to 120,000 clones, 70% to 80% appearing once.

What was sequenced was peripheral blood. The chain carries TRBV5-1 and TRBJ2-5, with D maybe TRBD1 (5 bases). The receptor's source is a man aged 65 to 85 with active or convalescent COVID-19. The CDR3 spells CASSDLGQQETQYF. CDR3 coding DNA: TGCGCCAGCAGCGACCTAGGACAACAAGAGACCCAGTACTTC.